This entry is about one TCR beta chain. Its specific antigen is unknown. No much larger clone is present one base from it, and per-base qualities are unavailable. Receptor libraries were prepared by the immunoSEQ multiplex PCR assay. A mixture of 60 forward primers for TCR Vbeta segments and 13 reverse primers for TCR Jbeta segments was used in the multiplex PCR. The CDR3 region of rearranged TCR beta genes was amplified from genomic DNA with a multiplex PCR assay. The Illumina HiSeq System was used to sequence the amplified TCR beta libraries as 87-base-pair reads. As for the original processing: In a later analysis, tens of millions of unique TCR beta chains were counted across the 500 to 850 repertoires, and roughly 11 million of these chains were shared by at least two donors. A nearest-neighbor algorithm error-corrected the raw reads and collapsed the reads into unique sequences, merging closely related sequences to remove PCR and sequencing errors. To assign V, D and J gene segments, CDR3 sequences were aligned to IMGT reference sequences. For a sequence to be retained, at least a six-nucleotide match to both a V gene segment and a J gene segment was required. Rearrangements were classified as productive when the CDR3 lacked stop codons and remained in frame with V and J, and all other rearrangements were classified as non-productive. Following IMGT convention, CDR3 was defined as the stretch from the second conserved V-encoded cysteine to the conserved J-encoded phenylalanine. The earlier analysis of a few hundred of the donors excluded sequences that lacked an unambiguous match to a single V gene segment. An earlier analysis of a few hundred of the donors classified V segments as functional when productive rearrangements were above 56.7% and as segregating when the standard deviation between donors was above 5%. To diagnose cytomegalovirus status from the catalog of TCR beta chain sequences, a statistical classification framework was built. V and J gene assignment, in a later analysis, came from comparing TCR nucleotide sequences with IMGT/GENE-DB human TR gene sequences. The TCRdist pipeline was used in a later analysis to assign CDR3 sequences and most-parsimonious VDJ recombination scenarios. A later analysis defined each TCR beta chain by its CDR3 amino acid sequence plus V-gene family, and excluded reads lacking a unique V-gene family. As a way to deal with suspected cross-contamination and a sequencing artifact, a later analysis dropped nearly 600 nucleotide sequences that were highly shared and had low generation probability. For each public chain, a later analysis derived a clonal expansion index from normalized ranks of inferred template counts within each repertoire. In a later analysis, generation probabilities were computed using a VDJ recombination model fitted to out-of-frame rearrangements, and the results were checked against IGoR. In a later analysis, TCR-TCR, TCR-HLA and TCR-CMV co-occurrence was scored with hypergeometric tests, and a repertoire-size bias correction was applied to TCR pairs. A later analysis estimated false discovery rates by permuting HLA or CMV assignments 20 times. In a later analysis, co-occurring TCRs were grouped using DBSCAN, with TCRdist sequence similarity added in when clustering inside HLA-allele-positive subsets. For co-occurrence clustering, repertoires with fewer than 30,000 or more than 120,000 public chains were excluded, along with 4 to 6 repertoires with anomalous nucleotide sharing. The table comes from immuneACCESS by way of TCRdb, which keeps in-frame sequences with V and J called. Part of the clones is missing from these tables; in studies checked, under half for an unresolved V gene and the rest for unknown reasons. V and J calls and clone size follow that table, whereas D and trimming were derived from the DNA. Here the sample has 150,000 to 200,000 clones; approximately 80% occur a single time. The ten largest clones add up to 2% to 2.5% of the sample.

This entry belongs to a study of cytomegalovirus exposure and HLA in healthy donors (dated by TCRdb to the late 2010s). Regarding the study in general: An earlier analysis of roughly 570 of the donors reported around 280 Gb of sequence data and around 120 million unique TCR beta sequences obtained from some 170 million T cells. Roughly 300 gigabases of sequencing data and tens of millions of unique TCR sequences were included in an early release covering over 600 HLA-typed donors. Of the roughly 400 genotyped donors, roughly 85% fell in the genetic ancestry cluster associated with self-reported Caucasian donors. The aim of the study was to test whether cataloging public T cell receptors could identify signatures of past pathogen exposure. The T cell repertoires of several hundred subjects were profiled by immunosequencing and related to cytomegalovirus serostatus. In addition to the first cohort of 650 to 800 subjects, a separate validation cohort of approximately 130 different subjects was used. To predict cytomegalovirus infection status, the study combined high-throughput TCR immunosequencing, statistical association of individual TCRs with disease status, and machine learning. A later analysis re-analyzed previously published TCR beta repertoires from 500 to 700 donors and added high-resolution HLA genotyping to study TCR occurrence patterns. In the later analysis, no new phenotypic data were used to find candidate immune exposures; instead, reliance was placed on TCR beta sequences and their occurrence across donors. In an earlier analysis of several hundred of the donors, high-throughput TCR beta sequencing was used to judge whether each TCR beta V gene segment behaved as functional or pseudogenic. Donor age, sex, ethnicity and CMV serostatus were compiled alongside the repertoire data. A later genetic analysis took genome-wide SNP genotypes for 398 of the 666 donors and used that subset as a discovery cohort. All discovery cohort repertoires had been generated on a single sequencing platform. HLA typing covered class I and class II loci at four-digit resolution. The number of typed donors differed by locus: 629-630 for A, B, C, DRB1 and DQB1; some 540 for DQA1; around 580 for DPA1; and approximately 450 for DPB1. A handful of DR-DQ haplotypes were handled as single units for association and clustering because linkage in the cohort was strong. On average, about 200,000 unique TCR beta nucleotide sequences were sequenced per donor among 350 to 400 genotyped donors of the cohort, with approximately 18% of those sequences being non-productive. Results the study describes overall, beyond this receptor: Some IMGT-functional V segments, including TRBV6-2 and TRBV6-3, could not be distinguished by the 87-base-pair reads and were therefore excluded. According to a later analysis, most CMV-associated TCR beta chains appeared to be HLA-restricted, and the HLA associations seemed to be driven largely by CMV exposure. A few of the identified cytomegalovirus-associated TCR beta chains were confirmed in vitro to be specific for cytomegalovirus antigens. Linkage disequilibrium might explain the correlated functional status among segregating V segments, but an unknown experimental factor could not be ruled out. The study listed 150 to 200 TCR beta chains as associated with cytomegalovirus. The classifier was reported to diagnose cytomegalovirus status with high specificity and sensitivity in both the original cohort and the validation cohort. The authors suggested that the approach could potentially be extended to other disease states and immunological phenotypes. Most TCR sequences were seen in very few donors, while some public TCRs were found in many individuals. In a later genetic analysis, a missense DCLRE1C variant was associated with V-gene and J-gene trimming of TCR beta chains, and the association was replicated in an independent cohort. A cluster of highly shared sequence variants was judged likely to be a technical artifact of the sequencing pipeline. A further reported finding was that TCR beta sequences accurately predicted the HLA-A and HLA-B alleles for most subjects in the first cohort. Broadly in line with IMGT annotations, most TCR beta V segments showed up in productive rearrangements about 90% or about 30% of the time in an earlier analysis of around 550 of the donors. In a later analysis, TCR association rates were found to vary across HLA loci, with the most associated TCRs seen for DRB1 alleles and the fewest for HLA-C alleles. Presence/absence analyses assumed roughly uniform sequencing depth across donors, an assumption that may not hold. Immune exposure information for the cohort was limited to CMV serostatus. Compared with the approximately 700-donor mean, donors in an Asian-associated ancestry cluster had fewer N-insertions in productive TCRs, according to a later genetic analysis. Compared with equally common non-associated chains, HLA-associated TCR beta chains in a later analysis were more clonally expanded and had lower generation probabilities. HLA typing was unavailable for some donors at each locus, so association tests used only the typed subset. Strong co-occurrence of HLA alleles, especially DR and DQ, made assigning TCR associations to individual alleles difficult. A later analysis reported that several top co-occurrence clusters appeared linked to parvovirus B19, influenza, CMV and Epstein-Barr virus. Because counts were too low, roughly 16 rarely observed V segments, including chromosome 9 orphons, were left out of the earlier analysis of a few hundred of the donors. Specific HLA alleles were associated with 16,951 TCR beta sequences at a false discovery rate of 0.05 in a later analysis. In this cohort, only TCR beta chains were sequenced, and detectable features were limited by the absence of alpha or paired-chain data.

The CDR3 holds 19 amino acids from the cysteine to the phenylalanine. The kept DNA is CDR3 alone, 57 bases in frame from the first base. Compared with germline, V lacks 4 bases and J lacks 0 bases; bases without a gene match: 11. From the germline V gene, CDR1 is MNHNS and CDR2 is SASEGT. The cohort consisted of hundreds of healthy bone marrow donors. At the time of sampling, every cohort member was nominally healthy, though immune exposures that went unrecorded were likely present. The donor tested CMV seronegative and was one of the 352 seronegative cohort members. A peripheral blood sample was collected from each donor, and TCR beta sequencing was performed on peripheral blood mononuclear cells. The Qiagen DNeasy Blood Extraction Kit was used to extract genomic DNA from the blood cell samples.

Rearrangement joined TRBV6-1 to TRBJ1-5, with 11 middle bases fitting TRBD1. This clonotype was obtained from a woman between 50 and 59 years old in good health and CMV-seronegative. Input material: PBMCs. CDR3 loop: CASSVTLGQGDYSNQPQHF. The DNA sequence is TGTGCCAGCAGTGTTACTTTGGGACAGGGGGATTATAGCAATCAGCCCCAGCATTTT.